This entry concerns a single T cell receptor (beta chain). The antigen is undetermined. Possible read error: a much larger clone is one base away. Per germline, CDR1 SGHTA and CDR2 FQGNSA. V lost 5 bases and J lost 1, with 17 bases in between. This CDR3 spans 16 amino acids. Then a second PCR, running about 7 to 11 cycles, was carried out with a sample-barcoded 5' primer and a J-beta primer mix. Via MiXCR, TCRdb re-called the 5' RACE reads, giving one row per CDR3 protein. The sample lists about 670,000 distinct CDR3 sequences, 35% to 50% occurring once. Every sample had a minimum of 6 million PBMCs isolated. The data originate from a study of blood T cells in healthy people across ages. Whole-study findings and limits: Fewer expanded clones and more diversity marked long-lived versus aged donors.

The source is a man of 80 years or more in good health. Sequencing was carried out using blood. The rearrangement links TRBV7-2 to TRBJ2-5, with D perhaps TRBD1 or TRBD2 (5 bases each). Here the CDR3 DNA reads TGTGCCAGCAGCGCGCCGGGACCAGCGGTCCAAGAGACCCAGTACTTC. This translates into CASSAPGPAVQETQYF.